One and the same sample provided the 26 T cell receptor beta chains below, sequenced in a study of blood T cell repertoires in COVID-19. Generated by immunoSEQ multiplex PCR, the TCRdb table keeps only in-frame clones and is missing some. The repertoire includes some 170,000 clones, 82% of them detected once, and roughly 8.1% sits in the top ten. The sample taken for sequencing was peripheral blood. The receptors were gathered from a woman in her 70s with acute or convalescent COVID-19.

V gene TRBV2 combines with J gene TRBJ1-4; weak D call: TRBD1 (6 bases). The CDR3 has 14 amino acids. The V gene's germline CDR1 is SNHLY and CDR2 FYNNEI. Trimming removed 5 bases at V and 8 bases at J, with 15 bases between. CDR3 region: CASSPLTGGEKLFF. In DNA form, the CDR3 reads TGTGCCAGCAGTCCATTGACAGGCGGGGAAAAACTGTTTTTT. Filled out from reference TRBV2 and TRBJ1-4, the complete variable domain reads EPEVTQTPSHQVTQMGQEVILRCVPISNHLYFYWYRQILGQKVEFLVSFYNNEISEKSEIFDDQFSVERPDGSNFTLKIRSTKLEDSAMYFCASSPLTGGEKLFFGSGTQLSVL.

The chain is built from TRBV28 and TRBJ2-7, with a possible D match to TRBD2 (6 bases). Looked up from germline, CDR1 is MDHEN and CDR2 is SYDVKM. This CDR3 contains 14 residues. V was trimmed by 3 bases and J by 7 bases, leaving 16 bases between them. CDR3 DNA sequence: TGTGCCAGCAGTTTGGGACGGCGACGGGGGGAGCAGTACTTC. Translated: CASSLGRRRGEQYF.

DNA of the CDR3: TGTGCCACGGGGGGGGGACAGGGTAGATCCTACAATGAGCAGTTCTTC. Amino acids: CATGGGQGRSYNEQFF. J is TRBJ2-1 and V is TRBV24-1, with 9 bases that match TRBD1. With 10 bases clipped from V and 1 base from J, the junction kept 10 bases outside the gene matches. This CDR3 has 16 amino acids. Germline V gene data show CDR1 as KGHDR and CDR2 as SFDVKD.

This chain uses TRBV15 with TRBJ1-1; D possibly corresponds to TRBD1 (5 bases). The length of the CDR3 is 15 residues. V was shortened by 8 bases and J by 7 bases, with 23 bases between the two germline ends. Germline V CDR1 and CDR2: LNHNV, YYDKDF (reference sequence). CDR3 region: CATDGQGERHREAFF. The CDR3 nucleotides are TGTGCCACCGATGGGCAAGGGGAACGGCATCGTGAAGCTTTCTTT.

The CDR3 protein is CASSHRGYGTETKPQHF. The CDR3 coding sequence is TGTGCCAGCAGTCATCGGGGTTACGGGACAGAGACTAAGCCCCAGCATTTT. J is TRBJ1-5 and V is TRBV6-6; 7 bases agree with TRBD1. V was clipped by 5 bases and J by 8 bases; unmatched bases: 18. Looked up from germline, CDR1 is MNHNY and CDR2 is SVGAGI (reference sequence). The CDR3 length is 17 residues.

The chain recombines TRBV3-1 (or the pseudogene TRBV3-2) with TRBJ2-5, with 9 bases lining up with TRBD2. In germline, CDR1 is LGHDT, CDR2 YNNKEL (reference sequence). V shed 4 bases and J 2 bases; nucleotides not matched to a gene: 8. The CDR3 contains 16 residues. The CDR3 spells CASSLLAGVGQETQYF. The CDR3, as DNA: TGTGCCAGCAGCCTGTTAGCGGGGGTGGGGCAAGAGACCCAGTACTTC.

The V call is TRBV28, the J call TRBJ1-1, with 8 bases aligning to TRBD1. The CDR3 consists of 15 residues. Germline loops: CDR1 MDHEN, CDR2 SYDVKM. J was trimmed by 1 base and V by 5 bases; bases with no gene match: 6. CDR3 in amino acids: CASSPPGQANTEAFF. Here the CDR3 DNA reads TGTGCCAGCAGTCCACCGGGACAGGCGAACACTGAAGCTTTCTTT.

The genes are TRBV6-2 or TRBV6-3 and TRBJ1-5; 7 nucleotides align to TRBD1. Losses at the gene ends were 2 bases for V and 12 bases for J; bases not matched to a gene: 4. The CDR3 extends over 12 amino acids. The germline gives CDR1 MNHEY, CDR2 SVGEGT. CDR3 sequence (DNA): TGTGCCAGCAGTTACCCGGCAGGGGGCCAGCATTTT. Protein: CASSYPAGGQHF.

The V gene is TRBV10-3, the J gene TRBJ1-1, with D possibly TRBD1 on 6 matching bases. The CDR3 is made up of 14 amino acids. V lost 5 bases and J lost 6, with 16 bases in between. Germline loops: CDR1 ENHRY, CDR2 SYGVKD. This CDR3 reads CAISHTGRGAEAFF. For the CDR3, the DNA is TGTGCCATCAGTCATACAGGGAGAGGGGCTGAAGCTTTCTTT.

A single count supports this clone. This chain links TRBV19 with TRBJ1-3, with a tentative D call TRBD1 (6 bases). The CDR3 totals 15 residues. From germline, CDR1 is LNHDA and CDR2 SQIVND (reference sequence). V was cut by 5 bases and J by 0 bases, with 11 bases left in between. In DNA form, the CDR3 reads TGTGCCAGTAGTTTGGACAGACTCTCTGGAAACACCATATATTTT. This sequence encodes CASSLDRLSGNTIYF. The full variable domain, its missing parts supplied by reference TRBV19 and TRBJ1-3, is DGGITQSPKYLFRKEGQNVTLSCEQNLNHDAMYWYRQDPGQGLRLIYYSQIVNDFQKGDIAEGYSVSREKKESFPLTVTSAQKNPTAFYLCASSLDRLSGNTIYFGEGSWLTVV.

J is TRBJ2-2 and V is TRBV18, with D uncertain. The CDR3 covers 15 residues. Looked up from germline, CDR1 is KGHSH and CDR2 is LQKENI. V lost 0 bases to trimming and J lost 1 base, with 6 bases between them. The CDR3 region has the DNA TGTGCCAGCTCACCACCACAGAGGAACACCGGGGAGCTGTTTTTT. Protein product: CASSPPQRNTGELFF.

This chain uses TRBV5-1 with TRBJ1-5; D possibly corresponds to TRBD1 (6 bases). Trimming left V 4 bases short and J 3 bases short, with 14 bases between. The CDR3 contains 15 residues. Germline V lookup: CDR1 SGHRS, CDR2 YFSETQ. This chain's CDR3 is CASSAQGGYNQPQHF. For the CDR3, the DNA is TGCGCCAGCAGCGCACAGGGAGGGTACAATCAGCCCCAGCATTTT.

This clone occurred a few times. DNA for the CDR3: TGTGCCAGCAGCTTACCGCCGCGGGATTATACCGGGGAGCTGTTTTTT. Protein sequence: CASSLPPRDYTGELFF. This chain links TRBV7-8 with TRBJ2-2, with a tentative D call TRBD2 (6 bases). V was trimmed by 2 bases and J by 5 bases, leaving 15 bases between them. This CDR3 is 16 amino acids long. Germline CDR1 SGHVS, CDR2 FQNEAQ.

This clone showed up many times. The gene calls are TRBV2 and TRBJ1-2; 9 positions agree with TRBD1. J was trimmed by 3 bases and V by 6 bases; bases with no gene match: 5. The CDR3 totals 14 residues. Germline assignment: CDR1 SNHLY and CDR2 FYNNEI. The CDR3 coding sequence is TGTGCCAGCAGCGGAGACAGGGGGTACTATGGCTACACCTTC. Translated: CASSGDRGYYGYTF.

This clone turned up a few times. This chain links TRBV18 with TRBJ2-2, with TRBD2 as a possible D gene (5 bases). V lost 2 bases, J lost 6 bases, and 7 bases lay in between. The CDR3 is made up of 13 amino acids. Per germline, CDR1 KGHSH and CDR2 LQKENI. The CDR3 coding sequence is TGTGCCAGCTCACCATCGGGGTCCGGGGAGCTGTTTTTT. Protein sequence: CASSPSGSGELFF.

This clone appeared a few times. The chain employs TRBV21-1 and TRBJ1-5; the table's D call TRBD1 went unverified against the DNA. TRBV21-1 is recorded as a pseudogene. There are 17 residues in the CDR3. DNA for the CDR3: TGTGCCAGCAGCGAAACCCCTGACAGGGGGGCCCATCAGCCCCAGCATTTT. Residues: CASSETPDRGAHQPQHF.

This clone was detected only a few times. The V and J genes are TRBV28 and TRBJ2-1; 12 bases map to TRBD2. The ends lost 6 bases at V and 4 bases at J; junction bases unmatched: 4. This CDR3 contains 15 residues. CDR1 and CDR2 from the germline V gene are MDHEN and SYDVKM. CDR3 sequence (DNA): TGTGCCAGCAGACGGACTAGCGGGAATTACAATGAGCAGTTCTTC. Translated, it gives CASRRTSGNYNEQFF.

This clone has a single count. The chain links TRBV5-1 to TRBJ2-1; D perhaps matches TRBD2 (6 bases). From germline, CDR1 is SGHRS and CDR2 YFSETQ. V lost 2 bases and J lost 6, with 12 bases in between. The CDR3 has 14 residues. The CDR3 sequence is CASSFSGLSNEQFF. CDR3 coding DNA: TGCGCCAGCAGCTTTAGCGGTCTGAGCAATGAGCAGTTCTTC.

The chain recombines TRBV30 with TRBJ2-7; perhaps TRBD1 as D (6 bases). Looked up from germline, CDR1 is GTSNPN and CDR2 is SVGIG (reference sequence). Between the trimmed V and J ends, which lost 0 bases and 7 bases, there was a span of 19 bases. This CDR3 spans 15 amino acids. For the CDR3, the DNA is TGTGCCTGGAGTGTACCCCAACAGGGATCGAGAGAGCAGTACTTC. Translation gives CAWSVPQQGSREQYF.

V usage is TRBV14 and J usage is TRBJ1-1; TRBD1 aligns across 7 bases. Per germline, CDR1 SGHDN and CDR2 FVKESK. Trimming removed 8 bases from V and 0 bases from J; junction bases left unmatched: 18. The CDR3 has 18 amino acids. The CDR3 sequence is CASAMVRTGVRMNTEAFF. The CDR3 region has the DNA TGTGCCAGCGCCATGGTACGAACAGGGGTTAGGATGAACACTGAAGCTTTCTTT. Using reference TRBV14 and TRBJ1-1 for the parts outside the CDR3, the full variable domain is EAGVTQFPSHSVIEKGQTVTLRCDPISGHDNLYWYRRVMGKEIKFLLHFVKESKQDESGMPNNRFLAERTGGTYSTLKVQPAELEDSGVYFCASAMVRTGVRMNTEAFFGQGTRLTVV.

The sample holds many counts of this clone. This sequence joins TRBV18 and TRBJ1-5, with 9 bases aligning to TRBD1. Germline CDR1 reads KGHSH; CDR2 reads LQKENI. The V segment lost 4 bases and the J segment 3 bases; nucleotides outside the gene matches: 16. There are 19 residues in the CDR3. The DNA for the CDR3 is TGTGCCAGCTCACTAAAACAGGGGGCAATGACTTTAGTCAATCAGCCCCAGCATTTT. This encodes CASSLKQGAMTLVNQPQHF. Full variable domain (outside the CDR3, taken from reference TRBV18 and TRBJ1-5): NAGVMQNPRHLVRRRGQEARLRCSPMKGHSHVYWYRQLPEEGLKFMVYLQKENIIDESGMPKERFSAEFPKEGPSILRIQQVVRGDSAAYFCASSLKQGAMTLVNQPQHFGDGTRLSIL.

The gene calls are TRBV27 and TRBJ1-2, with 7 nucleotides matching TRBD1. The germline gives CDR1 MNHEY, CDR2 SMNVEV (reference sequence). The junction had 4 bases not matched to a gene; V was cut back by 9 bases and J by 0 bases. CDR3 size: 13 residues. This CDR3 reads CASTGVSNYGYTF. The CDR3 region has the DNA TGTGCCAGTACAGGGGTGTCTAACTATGGCTACACCTTC.

In its sample, this clone was seen a few times. The J gene is TRBJ2-2, the V gene TRBV30; D remains unclear. This CDR3 is built from 14 residues. V was shortened by 5 bases and J by 1 base, with 11 bases between the two germline ends. The V gene's germline CDR1 is GTSNPN and CDR2 SVGIG (reference sequence). CDR3 region: CAWDIHMNTGELFF. Here the CDR3 DNA reads TGTGCCTGGGACATCCATATGAACACCGGGGAGCTGTTTTTT.

The V gene is TRBV2, the J gene TRBJ1-6; 11 bases line up with TRBD1. The ends lost 7 bases at V and 9 bases at J; junction bases unmatched: 2. This CDR3 region has 13 residues. Per germline, CDR1 SNHLY and CDR2 FYNNEI. The CDR3 DNA follows: TGTGCCAGCAAGGGACAGGGGGTTTCACCCCTCCACTTT. Encoded protein: CASKGQGVSPLHF.

The chain couples TRBV6-5 to TRBJ1-1; no clear D. The germline CDR1 and CDR2 sequences are MNHEY and SVGAGI. V was cut by 5 bases and J by 5 bases, with 9 bases left in between. This CDR3 contains 12 residues. CDR3 in DNA: TGTGCCAGCAGTACCTCGAGGACTGAAGCTTTCTTT. Its protein is CASSTSRTEAFF.

V is TRBV7-9 and J is TRBJ1-3; 8 bases fit TRBD1. Germline V CDR1 and CDR2: SEHNR, FQNEAQ (reference sequence). This CDR3 has 18 amino acids. The junction had 11 bases not matched to a gene; V was cut back by 4 bases and J by 0 bases. CDR3 bases: TGTGCCAGCAGCTATCCCCCGGGACAGGTGAGCTCTGGAAACACCATATATTTT. Protein sequence: CASSYPPGQVSSGNTIYF.